This T cell receptor (beta chain) comes out of a study of blood T cell repertoires in COVID-19. This CDR3 region has 15 residues. The J segment lost 4 bases and the V segment lost 1 base, leaving 2 bases of the junction unmatched. CDR1 is SGHAT and CDR2 is FQNNGV in the germline V gene. A word on this clone: Other DNA sequences within the sample encode an identical CDR3.

Profiling relied on immunoSEQ multiplex PCR, and the TCRdb table lists in-frame clones only, not all of them. Found here are some 200,000 clones, around four fifths of them singletons; the top ten hold around 18%. This TCR was sampled from a woman of 80 years or more with active or convalescent COVID-19. Sample: peripheral blood. The chain employs TRBV11-2 and TRBJ2-5; 11 positions match TRBD1. DNA for the CDR3: TGTGCCAGCAGCTTAGGGGACAGGGGGAGAGAGACCCAGTACTTC. Its protein is CASSLGDRGRETQYF.